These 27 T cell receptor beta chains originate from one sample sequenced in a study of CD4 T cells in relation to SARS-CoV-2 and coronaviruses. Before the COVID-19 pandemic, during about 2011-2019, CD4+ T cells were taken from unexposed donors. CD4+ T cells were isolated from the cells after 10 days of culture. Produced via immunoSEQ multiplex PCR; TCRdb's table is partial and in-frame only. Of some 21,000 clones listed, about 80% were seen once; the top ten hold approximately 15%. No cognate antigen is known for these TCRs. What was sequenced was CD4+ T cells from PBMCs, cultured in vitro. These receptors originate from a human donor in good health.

The CDR3, as DNA: TGTGCCAGCAGCCAAGGGGAGATTGGTAGGCCCCAGCATTTT. It specifies CASSQGEIGRPQHF. This sequence joins TRBV27 and TRBJ1-5; weak D call: TRBD1 (5 bases). There are 14 residues in the CDR3. Trimming removed 6 bases from V and 9 bases from J, with 18 bases in between. Germline CDR1 reads MNHEY; CDR2 reads SMNVEV (reference sequence).

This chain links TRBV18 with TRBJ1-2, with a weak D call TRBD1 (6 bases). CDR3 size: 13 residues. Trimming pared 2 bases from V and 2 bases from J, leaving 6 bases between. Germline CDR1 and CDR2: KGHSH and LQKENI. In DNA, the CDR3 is TGTGCCAGCTCACCAGGACAGAACTATGGCTACACCTTC. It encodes CASSPGQNYGYTF. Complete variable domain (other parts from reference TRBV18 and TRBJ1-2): NAGVMQNPRHLVRRRGQEARLRCSPMKGHSHVYWYRQLPEEGLKFMVYLQKENIIDESGMPKERFSAEFPKEGPSILRIQQVVRGDSAAYFCASSPGQNYGYTFGSGTRLTVV.

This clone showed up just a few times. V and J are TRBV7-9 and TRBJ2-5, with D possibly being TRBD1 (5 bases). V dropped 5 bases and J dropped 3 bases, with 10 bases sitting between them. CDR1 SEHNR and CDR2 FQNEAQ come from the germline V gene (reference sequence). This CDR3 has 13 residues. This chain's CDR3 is CASSTQGEETQYF. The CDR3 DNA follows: TGTGCCAGCAGCACGCAGGGCGAAGAGACCCAGTACTTC.

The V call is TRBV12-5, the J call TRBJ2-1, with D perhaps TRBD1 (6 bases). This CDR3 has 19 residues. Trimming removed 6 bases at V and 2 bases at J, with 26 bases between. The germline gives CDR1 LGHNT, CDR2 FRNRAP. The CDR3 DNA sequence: TGTGCTAGTGGACCTACCGCCGACAGGCCCGGCGGGCCCTACAATGAGCAGTTCTTC. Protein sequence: CASGPTADRPGGPYNEQFF.

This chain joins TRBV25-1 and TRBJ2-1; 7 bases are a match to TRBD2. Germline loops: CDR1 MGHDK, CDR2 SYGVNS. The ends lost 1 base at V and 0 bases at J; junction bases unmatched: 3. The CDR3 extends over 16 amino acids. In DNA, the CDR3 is TGTGCCAGCAGTGAATTTCGCGGGGGCTCCTACAATGAGCAGTTCTTC. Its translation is CASSEFRGGSYNEQFF.

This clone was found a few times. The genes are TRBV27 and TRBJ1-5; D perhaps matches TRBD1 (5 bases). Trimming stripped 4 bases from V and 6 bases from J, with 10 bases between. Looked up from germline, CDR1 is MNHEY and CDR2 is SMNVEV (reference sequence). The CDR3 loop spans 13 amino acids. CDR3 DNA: TGTGCCAGCAGTTCGCAGGGAGTTCAGCCCCAGCATTTT. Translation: CASSSQGVQPQHF.

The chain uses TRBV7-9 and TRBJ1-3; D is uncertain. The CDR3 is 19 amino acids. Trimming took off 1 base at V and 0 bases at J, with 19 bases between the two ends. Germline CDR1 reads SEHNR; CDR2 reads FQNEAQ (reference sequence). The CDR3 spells CASSLDRGWQLRSGNTIYF. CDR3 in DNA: TGTGCCAGCAGCTTAGACCGTGGGTGGCAACTACGCTCTGGAAACACCATATATTTT.

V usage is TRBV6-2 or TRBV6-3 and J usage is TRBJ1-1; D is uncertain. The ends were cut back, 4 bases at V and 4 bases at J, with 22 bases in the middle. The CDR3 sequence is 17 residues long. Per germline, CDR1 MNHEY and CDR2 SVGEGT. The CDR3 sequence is CASSLLWPSSGGTEAFF. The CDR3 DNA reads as TGTGCCAGCAGTTTACTTTGGCCGTCCTCAGGAGGCACTGAAGCTTTCTTT.

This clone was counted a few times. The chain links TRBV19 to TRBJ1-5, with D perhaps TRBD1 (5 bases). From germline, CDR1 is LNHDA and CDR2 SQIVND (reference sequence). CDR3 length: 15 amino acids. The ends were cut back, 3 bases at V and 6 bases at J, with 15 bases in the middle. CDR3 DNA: TGTGCCAGTAGTATTGGTGTAGGGGTCGGTCAGCCCCAGCATTTT. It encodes CASSIGVGVGQPQHF.

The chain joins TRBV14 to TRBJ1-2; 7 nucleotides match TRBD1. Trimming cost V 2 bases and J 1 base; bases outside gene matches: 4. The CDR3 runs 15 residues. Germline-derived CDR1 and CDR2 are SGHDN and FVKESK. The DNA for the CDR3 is TGTGCCAGCAGCCAAACGGACAGGCTTAACTATGGCTACACCTTC. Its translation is CASSQTDRLNYGYTF.

CDR3 coding DNA: TGTGCCAGCAGCTTGGGGACAGTTCGCTACGAGCAGTACTTC. Translation: CASSLGTVRYEQYF. V and J are TRBV5-8 and TRBJ2-7; a possible D gene is TRBD1 (6 bases). The CDR3 has 14 residues. Germline V gene sequence: CDR1 SGHTS, CDR2 YDEGEE. Trimming shortened V by 0 bases and J by 3 bases, and 10 bases separated the two germline ends.

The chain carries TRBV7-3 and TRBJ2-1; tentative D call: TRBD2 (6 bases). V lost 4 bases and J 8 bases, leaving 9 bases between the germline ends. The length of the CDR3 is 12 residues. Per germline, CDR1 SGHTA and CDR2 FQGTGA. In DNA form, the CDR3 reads TGTGCCAGCAGCTCGGGACTGGATGAGCAGTTCTTC. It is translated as CASSSGLDEQFF.

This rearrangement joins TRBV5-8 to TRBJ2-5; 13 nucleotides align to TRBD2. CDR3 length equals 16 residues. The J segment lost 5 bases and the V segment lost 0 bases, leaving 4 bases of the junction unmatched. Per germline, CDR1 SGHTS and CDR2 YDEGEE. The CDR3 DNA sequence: TGTGCCAGCAGCTTGGGACTAGCGGGAGGCAGGGAGACCCAGTACTTC. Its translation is CASSLGLAGGRETQYF.

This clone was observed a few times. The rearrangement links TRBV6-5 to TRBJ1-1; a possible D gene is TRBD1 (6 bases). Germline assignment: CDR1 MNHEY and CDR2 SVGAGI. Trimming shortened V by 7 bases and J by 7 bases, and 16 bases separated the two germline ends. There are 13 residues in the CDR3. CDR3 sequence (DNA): TGTGCCAGCACACACAGGGCGGAAAGTGAAGCTTTCTTT. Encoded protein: CASTHRAESEAFF.

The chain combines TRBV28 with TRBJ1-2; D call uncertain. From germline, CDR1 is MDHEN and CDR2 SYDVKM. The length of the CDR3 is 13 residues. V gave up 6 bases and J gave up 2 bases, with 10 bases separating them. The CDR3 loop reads CASRIPGNYGYTF. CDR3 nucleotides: TGTGCCAGCAGAATTCCGGGCAACTATGGCTACACCTTC.

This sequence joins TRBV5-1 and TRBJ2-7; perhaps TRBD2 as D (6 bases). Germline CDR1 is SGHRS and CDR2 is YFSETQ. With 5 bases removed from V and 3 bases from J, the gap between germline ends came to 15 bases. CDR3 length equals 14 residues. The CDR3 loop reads CASRVAGSVYEQYF. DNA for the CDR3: TGCGCCAGCAGGGTAGCCGGGAGCGTCTACGAGCAGTACTTC.

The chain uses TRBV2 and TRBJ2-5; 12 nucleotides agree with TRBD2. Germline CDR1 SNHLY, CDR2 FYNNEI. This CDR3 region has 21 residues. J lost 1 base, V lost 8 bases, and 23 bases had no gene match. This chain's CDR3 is CASQADKSGLWTSGTQETQYF. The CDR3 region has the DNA TGTGCCAGCCAAGCCGACAAGTCTGGTCTCTGGACTAGCGGGACCCAAGAGACCCAGTACTTC.

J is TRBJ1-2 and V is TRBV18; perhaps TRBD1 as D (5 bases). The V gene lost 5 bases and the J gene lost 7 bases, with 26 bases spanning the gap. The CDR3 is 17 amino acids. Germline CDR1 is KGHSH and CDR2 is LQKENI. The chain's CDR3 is CASSEGPQGVQSGGYTF. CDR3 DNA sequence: TGTGCCAGCTCAGAAGGCCCTCAGGGAGTTCAATCGGGTGGCTACACCTTC.

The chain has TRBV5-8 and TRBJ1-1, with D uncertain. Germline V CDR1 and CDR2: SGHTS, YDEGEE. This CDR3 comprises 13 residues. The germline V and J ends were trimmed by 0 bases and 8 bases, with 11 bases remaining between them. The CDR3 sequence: CASSLGWQGEAFF. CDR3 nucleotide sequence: TGTGCCAGCAGCTTGGGTTGGCAAGGGGAAGCTTTCTTT.

As DNA, the CDR3 is TGTGCCAGTAGTTATCAGAACTATGGCTACACCTTC. Amino acid sequence: CASSYQNYGYTF. The rearrangement links TRBV19 to TRBJ1-2; D call uncertain. The germline V gene has CDR1 LNHDA and CDR2 SQIVND (reference sequence). The V and J ends lost 5 bases and 2 bases respectively, with 6 bases between them. The CDR3 extends over 12 amino acids.

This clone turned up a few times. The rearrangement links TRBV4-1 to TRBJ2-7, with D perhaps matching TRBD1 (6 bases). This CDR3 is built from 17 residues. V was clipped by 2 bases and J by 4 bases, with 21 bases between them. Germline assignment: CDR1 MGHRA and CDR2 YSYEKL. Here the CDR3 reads CASSQPTGQSRAYEQYF. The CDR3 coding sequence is TGCGCCAGCAGCCAACCCACAGGACAGAGTCGGGCTTACGAGCAGTACTTC.

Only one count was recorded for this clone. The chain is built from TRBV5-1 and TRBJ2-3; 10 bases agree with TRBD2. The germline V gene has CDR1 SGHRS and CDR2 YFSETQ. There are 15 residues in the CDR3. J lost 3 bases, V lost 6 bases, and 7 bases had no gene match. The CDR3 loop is CASNLAGAMTDTQYF. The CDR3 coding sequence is TGCGCCAGCAACCTAGCGGGAGCCATGACAGATACGCAGTATTTT.

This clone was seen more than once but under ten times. The DNA of the CDR3 is TGCGCCAGCAGCTCAGGGACAGGTCTCACTGAAGCTTTCTTT. Its protein product is CASSSGTGLTEAFF. The chain employs TRBV5-1 and TRBJ1-1; TRBD1 matches 8 bases. The V segment lost 3 bases and the J segment 4 bases; nucleotides outside the gene matches: 5. The length of the CDR3 is 14 residues. Germline lookup yields CDR1 SGHRS and CDR2 YFSETQ.

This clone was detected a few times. The CDR3 DNA reads TGTGCCAGCAGCGCCCGAGGACTAGCGGGGAACACCGGGGAGCTGTTTTTT. Translation: CASSARGLAGNTGELFF. The chain uses TRBV9 and TRBJ2-2, with TRBD2 identical over 11 bases. Germline loops: CDR1 SGDLS, CDR2 YYNGEE. After removal of 3 bases from V and 1 base from J, the junction contained 5 bases not matched to a gene. This CDR3 contains 17 residues.

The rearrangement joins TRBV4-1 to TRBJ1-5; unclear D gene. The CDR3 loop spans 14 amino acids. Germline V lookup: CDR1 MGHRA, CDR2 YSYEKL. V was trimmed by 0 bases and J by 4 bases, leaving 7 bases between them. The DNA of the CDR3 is TGCGCCAGCAGCCAAGACGACTCTAATCAGCCCCAGCATTTT. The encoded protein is CASSQDDSNQPQHF.

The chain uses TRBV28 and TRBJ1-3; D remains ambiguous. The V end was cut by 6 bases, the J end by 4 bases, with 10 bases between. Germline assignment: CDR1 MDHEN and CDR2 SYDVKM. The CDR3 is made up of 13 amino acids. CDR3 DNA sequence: TGTGCCAGCAGCCCCCCGAGCGGAAACACCATATATTTT. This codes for CASSPPSGNTIYF.

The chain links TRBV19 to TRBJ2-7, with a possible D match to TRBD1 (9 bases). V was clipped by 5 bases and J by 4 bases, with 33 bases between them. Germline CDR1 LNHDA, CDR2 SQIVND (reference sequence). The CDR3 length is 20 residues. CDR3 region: CASSGAPRDRALAGLYEQYF. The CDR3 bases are TGTGCCAGTAGTGGAGCCCCCCGGGACAGGGCCTTAGCGGGGCTTTACGAGCAGTACTTC.